This T cell receptor beta chain was found in a study of persistence of HIV-infected CD4 T cells. The study's findings and limits: Bulk TCR data could not be restricted to HIV-1-infected CMV-responding cells.

This nonspecific control used anti-CD3/anti-CD28 bead stimulation of CD4+ T cells. CD4+ T cells upregulating both CD40 ligand and CD69 were sorted as responding cells. Before stimulation, PBMCs underwent CD8+ T cell depletion. This was the immunoSEQ version 4 assay in survey mode. Clones were read by immunoSEQ multiplex PCR, and TCRdb kept only the in-frame ones, dropping some. The top ten clones hold approximately 2% of a sample with tens of thousands of clones, approximately 91% of them seen once. Per the germline V gene, CDR1 is SEHNR and CDR2 is FQNEAQ (reference sequence). The CDR3 is made up of 15 amino acids. The V and J ends lost 5 bases and 8 bases, in that order; junction bases with no gene match: 13. Of note for this clone: Its antigen is not identified.

Sequenced here: CD4+ T cells sorted from PBMCs after approximately 19-hour stimulation, sampled from a patient who received antiretroviral therapy. The receptor's source is an adult man with HIV who was CMV-seropositive. The chain uses TRBV7-9 and TRBJ1-1; 8 bases are shared with TRBD1. The CDR3 bases are TGTGCCAGCAGCGCCAGGACAGGGCGCAGTGAGGAAGCTTTCTTT. Its translation is CASSARTGRSEEAFF.